These 27 T cell receptor beta chains originate from one sample sequenced in a study of cytomegalovirus exposure and HLA in healthy donors. A multiplex PCR was run with 60 Vbeta primers and 13 Jbeta primers. Here immunoSEQ multiplex PCR was the method, and the copy in TCRdb shows in-frame clones only, minus some. The sample includes around 130,000 clones, 79% seen only once; the top ten take 2%. What was sequenced was PBMCs. The receptors shown here come from a man younger than 35 in good health and CMV-seronegative.

V and J are TRBV6-4 and TRBJ2-3; TRBD1 might be the D (6 bases). Germline-derived CDR1 and CDR2 are MRHNA and SNTAGT. Trimming stripped 2 bases from V and 2 bases from J, with 20 bases between. The CDR3 extends over 18 amino acids. CDR3 coding DNA: TGTGCCAGCAGTGACACGGACGAGGGAAGGGGACACACAGATACGCAGTATTTT. Translation: CASSDTDEGRGHTDTQYF.

The chain recombines TRBV30 with TRBJ2-1; possibly TRBD1 for D (5 bases). Germline CDR1 GTSNPN, CDR2 SVGIG (reference sequence). The length of the CDR3 is 14 residues. The V end lost 5 bases, the J end lost 2 bases, and 13 bases lay between the germline ends. CDR3 sequence (DNA): TGTGCCTGGTCACAGGCGGAGACCTACAATGAGCAGTTCTTC. Its translation is CAWSQAETYNEQFF.

V usage is TRBV27 and J usage is TRBJ1-2; the D gene is possibly TRBD1 (6 bases). CDR1 MNHEY and CDR2 SMNVEV come from the germline V gene (reference sequence). Trimming pared 6 bases from V and 2 bases from J, leaving 22 bases between. This CDR3 comprises 17 residues. The CDR3 loop reads CASSLGLLGGVNYGYTF. The CDR3 DNA is TGTGCCAGCAGCTTGGGCCTACTAGGGGGAGTCAACTATGGCTACACCTTC.

This chain connects TRBV30 to TRBJ2-7; maybe TRBD1 (6 bases). Germline CDR1 GTSNPN, CDR2 SVGIG (reference sequence). The V and J ends lost 4 bases and 4 bases respectively, with 14 bases between them. This CDR3 comprises 13 residues. CDR3 bases: TGTGCCTGGAATTGGGGGCAATGGTACGAGCAGTACTTC. Its translation: CAWNWGQWYEQYF. Full variable domain (outside the CDR3, taken from reference TRBV30 and TRBJ2-7): SQTIHQWPATLVQPVGSPLSLECTVEGTSNPNLYWYRQAAGRGLQLLFYSVGIGQISSEVPQNLSASRPQDRQFILSSKKLLLSDSGFYLCAWNWGQWYEQYFGPGTRLTVT.

The table lists this clone with a few counts. This rearrangement joins TRBV4-2 to TRBJ2-6; TRBD2 is a possible D gene (6 bases). The CDR3 extends over 15 amino acids. The germline V gene encodes CDR1 LGHNA and CDR2 YNFKEQ. Trimming removed 4 bases at V and 4 bases at J, with 11 bases between. The CDR3 bases are TGTGCCAGCAGCCCAGCTAGCGACGGGGCCAACGTCCTGACTTTC. It yields the protein CASSPASDGANVLTF.

The table lists this clone with a count of one. The rearrangement uses TRBV5-1 and TRBJ2-7; 7 bases are a match to TRBD1. Trimming took 4 bases from V and 6 from J; bases not matched to a gene: 7. Per germline, CDR1 SGHRS and CDR2 YFSETQ. This CDR3 is built from 13 residues. DNA of the CDR3: TGCGCCAGCAGCATTGGGACAGATGGCGAGCAGTACTTC. The encoded protein is CASSIGTDGEQYF.

The rearrangement joins TRBV29-1 to TRBJ2-3, with a weak D call TRBD2 (7 bases). The germline V and J ends were trimmed by 8 bases and 3 bases, with 15 bases remaining between them. CDR1 SQVTM and CDR2 ANQGSEA come from the germline V gene. The CDR3 is 13 amino acids. The CDR3 DNA follows: TGCAGCTCCGTAGGGGGACTAACAGATACGCAGTATTTT. Protein: CSSVGGLTDTQYF.

J is TRBJ1-2 and V is TRBV19; 9 bases fit TRBD1. V lost 3 bases to trimming and J lost 6 bases; unmatched junction nucleotides: 8. The CDR3 has 15 amino acids. Germline lookup yields CDR1 LNHDA and CDR2 SQIVND (reference sequence). The CDR3 DNA reads as TGTGCCAGTAGTATTTTGGGACAGGGTTTAGATGGCTACACCTTC. It specifies CASSILGQGLDGYTF.

This clone was counted between two and nine times. The V and J genes are TRBV5-4 and TRBJ2-3, with 7 bases matching TRBD2. CDR3 length equals 16 residues. V was clipped by 0 bases and J by 0 bases; unmatched bases: 4. In germline, CDR1 is SGHNT, CDR2 YYREEE (reference sequence). This chain's CDR3 is CASSLASSGSTDTQYF. The CDR3 DNA follows: TGTGCCAGCAGCTTGGCCAGTAGCGGGAGCACAGATACGCAGTATTTT.

This chain uses TRBV13 with TRBJ1-6, with 9 bases matching TRBD1. Germline-derived CDR1 and CDR2 are PRHDT and FYEKMQ (reference sequence). With 6 bases clipped from V and 8 bases from J, the junction kept 11 bases outside the gene matches. This CDR3 has 16 amino acids. CDR3 sequence reads: CASSFQLQGADSPLHF. In nucleotides, the CDR3 is TGTGCCAGCAGTTTTCAACTACAGGGGGCTGATTCACCCCTCCACTTT.

The chain employs TRBV7-9 and TRBJ2-3; the D gene is possibly TRBD2 (5 bases). Germline values: CDR1 SEHNR, CDR2 FQNEAQ (reference sequence). The CDR3 has 15 amino acids. V dropped 1 base and J dropped 2 bases, with 10 bases sitting between them. The CDR3 protein is CASSLVASHTDTQYF. The CDR3 DNA reads as TGTGCCAGCAGCTTAGTGGCTAGCCACACAGATACGCAGTATTTT. Based on the CDR3 plus reference TRBV7-9 and TRBJ2-3, the full variable domain is DTGVSQNPRHKITKRGQNVTFRCDPISEHNRLYWYRQTLGQGPEFLTYFQNEAQLEKSRLLSDRFSAERPKGSFSTLEIQRTEQGDSAMYLCASSLVASHTDTQYFGPGTRLTVL.

V usage is TRBV6-6 and J usage is TRBJ2-1; the match to TRBD2 covers 12 bases. Germline CDR1 is MNHNY and CDR2 is SVGAGI (reference sequence). The CDR3 spans 15 residues. Losses at the gene ends were 8 bases for V and 7 bases for J; bases not matched to a gene: 9. The CDR3 DNA sequence: TGTGCCAGCTCCAACGGGCTAGCGGGAGGGAATGAGCAGTTCTTC. It encodes CASSNGLAGGNEQFF.

The chain has TRBV18 and TRBJ2-6; tentatively, D is TRBD2 (6 bases). V shed 0 bases and J shed 1 base, with 7 bases lying between them. Per germline, CDR1 KGHSH and CDR2 LQKENI. The CDR3 is 16 amino acids. CDR3 bases: TGTGCCAGCTCACCACCCCGGGGGTCTGGGGCCAACGTCCTGACTTTC. Translated: CASSPPRGSGANVLTF.

The chain links TRBV29-1 to TRBJ2-1, with TRBD2 matching 8 bases. Losses at the gene ends were 3 bases for V and 9 bases for J; bases not matched to a gene: 7. Per the germline V gene, CDR1 is SQVTM and CDR2 is ANQGSEA. This CDR3 has 13 amino acids. The CDR3 spells CSVEGTSYSEQFF. The CDR3 coding sequence is TGCAGCGTTGAGGGGACTAGTTATTCTGAGCAGTTCTTC.

This clone showed up just a few times. The chain couples TRBV27 to TRBJ1-1; the D gene is possibly TRBD1 (6 bases). Trimming left V 9 bases short and J 8 bases short, with 19 bases between. CDR3 length: 13 residues. Germline values: CDR1 MNHEY, CDR2 SMNVEV (reference sequence). CDR3 amino acids: CASRPFGQIEAFF. The DNA of the CDR3 is TGTGCCAGTCGCCCTTTTGGACAGATCGAAGCTTTCTTT.

The chain has TRBV19 and TRBJ1-1; unclear D gene. The CDR3 is 14 residues long. The germline V gene encodes CDR1 LNHDA and CDR2 SQIVND (reference sequence). V was trimmed by 1 base and J by 5 bases, leaving 11 bases between them. The DNA for the CDR3 is TGTGCCAGTAGTATAGTCCAGAGGAGGACTGAAGCTTTCTTT. This gives the protein CASSIVQRRTEAFF.

This clone has just a few counts. This chain links TRBV14 with TRBJ2-3; weak D call: TRBD2 (6 bases). The CDR3 spans 14 residues. Trimming took off 6 bases at V and 4 bases at J, with 14 bases between the two ends. CDR1 is SGHDN and CDR2 is FVKESK in the germline V gene. CDR3 amino acids: CASRAGQVADTQYF. Here the CDR3 DNA reads TGTGCCAGCAGGGCGGGGCAGGTCGCAGATACGCAGTATTTT.

This chain joins TRBV27 and TRBJ2-7, with 8 bases identical to TRBD1. The germline V gene has CDR1 MNHEY and CDR2 SMNVEV (reference sequence). Trimming removed 5 bases from V and 0 bases from J; junction bases left unmatched: 6. The CDR3 sequence is 15 residues long. CDR3 in DNA: TGTGCCAGCAGTCCCGGGACAGGCAGCTCCTACGAGCAGTACTTC. Its translation is CASSPGTGSSYEQYF.

The chain couples TRBV19 to TRBJ2-3; a weak D match, TRBD2 (6 bases). The V end was cut by 5 bases, the J end by 4 bases, with 13 bases between. Germline loops: CDR1 LNHDA, CDR2 SQIVND (reference sequence). This CDR3 contains 14 residues. The CDR3 bases are TGTGCCAGTAGTTCTTCCGGGAGTCCAGATACGCAGTATTTT. Protein sequence: CASSSSGSPDTQYF.

V gene TRBV4-3 combines with J gene TRBJ2-1, with a possible D match to TRBD1 (7 bases). Trimming removed 6 bases at V and 10 bases at J, with 16 bases between. Germline assignment: CDR1 LGHNA and CDR2 YSLEER. This CDR3 has 13 residues. CDR3 sequence: CASRQIGGGEQFF. The CDR3 DNA is TGCGCCAGCAGACAAATTGGAGGGGGCGAGCAGTTCTTC.

This sequence joins TRBV29-1 and TRBJ2-3, with TRBD2 matching 10 bases. The CDR3 spans 15 residues. Germline V gene sequence: CDR1 SQVTM, CDR2 ANQGSEA. The junction had 10 bases not matched to a gene; V was cut back by 8 bases and J by 2 bases. The CDR3 region is CSIKRTSGNTDTQYF. CDR3 in DNA: TGCAGCATCAAAAGGACTAGCGGAAACACAGATACGCAGTATTTT.

The J gene is TRBJ2-3, the V gene TRBV7-2; D is uncertain. Germline lookup yields CDR1 SGHTA and CDR2 FQGNSA. The CDR3 sequence is 15 residues long. The V and J ends lost 0 bases and 0 bases respectively, with 7 bases between them. CDR3 in amino acids: CASSLARKSTDTQYF. The CDR3 DNA follows: TGTGCCAGCAGCTTAGCGCGAAAGAGCACAGATACGCAGTATTTT.

The J gene is TRBJ2-7, the V gene TRBV28; 8 positions match TRBD2. V trimming: 7 bases; J trimming: 3 bases; junction bases outside the gene matches: 14. Per germline, CDR1 MDHEN and CDR2 SYDVKM. CDR3 size: 16 residues. CDR3 DNA: TGTGCCAGCATTACGGGAGGGTCCCATATTGACTACGAGCAGTACTTC. Protein product: CASITGGSHIDYEQYF. Variable domain in full (rest from reference TRBV28 and TRBJ2-7): DVKVTQSSRYLVKRTGEKVFLECVQDMDHENMFWYRQDPGLGLRLIYFSYDVKMKEKGDIPEGYSVSREKKERFSLILESASTNQTSMYLCASITGGSHIDYEQYFGPGTRLTVT.

V usage is TRBV27 and J usage is TRBJ2-5, with D unclear. The V gene lost 6 bases and the J gene lost 4 bases, with 6 bases spanning the gap. Germline assignment: CDR1 MNHEY and CDR2 SMNVEV (reference sequence). The CDR3 is 11 amino acids. CDR3 sequence: CASRWRETQYF. The CDR3 nucleotides are TGTGCCAGCAGATGGAGAGAGACCCAGTACTTC.

Concerning this clone: One end of the junction does not line up with germline, which may come from a read error. The rearrangement joins TRBV5-3 to TRBJ2-6; D might be TRBD1 (6 bases). TRBV5-3 carries the ORF label, with uncertain function. CDR3 size: 17 residues. The CDR3 sequence is CARRLVEGESGANVLTF. The DNA of the CDR3 is TGTGCCAGAAGGTTGGTCGAGGGGGAAAGTGGGGCCAACGTCCTGACTTTC.

This chain connects TRBV11-2 to TRBJ2-1, with 7 positions matching TRBD2. V was clipped by 2 bases and J by 5 bases; unmatched bases: 18. From germline, CDR1 is SGHAT and CDR2 FQNNGV. CDR3 size: 19 residues. Written as DNA, the CDR3 is TGTGCCAGCAGCTTATTGGGAGCTAGCGGCTCGAAACGGGACAATGAGCAGTTCTTC. It yields the protein CASSLLGASGSKRDNEQFF. Filled out from reference TRBV11-2 and TRBJ2-1, the complete variable domain reads EAGVAQSPRYKIIEKRQSVAFWCNPISGHATLYWYQQILGQGPKLLIQFQNNGVVDDSQLPKDRFSAERLKGVDSTLKIQPAKLEDSAVYLCASSLLGASGSKRDNEQFFGPGTRLTVL.

A single count supports this clone. This chain links TRBV5-1 with TRBJ2-1; a weak D match, TRBD1 (5 bases). Germline V gene data show CDR1 as SGHRS and CDR2 as YFSETQ. The V and J ends lost 3 bases and 4 bases respectively, with 14 bases between them. This CDR3 is built from 15 residues. The CDR3 loop reads CASSSGHNLYNEQFF. The CDR3 DNA follows: TGCGCCAGCAGCTCAGGACACAATCTATACAATGAGCAGTTCTTC.